This T cell receptor (beta chain) was sequenced for a study of shared clonotypes between healthy human individuals. Donors comprised only Caucasian adults living in Nashville, Tennessee. Naive CD45RA+ and memory CD45RA-negative subsets were split from CD4+ cells. From germline, CDR1 is MNHNS and CDR2 SASEGT. Trimming cost V 1 base and J 2 bases, with 15 bases left between them. This CDR3 spans 16 amino acids. Study results and caveats: Since donors were few, the genetic and exposure-history diversity represented was limited. An expected dependence of interdonor clonotype sharing on sequencing depth was noted.

Repertoires were generated with immunoSEQ multiplex PCR, while TCRdb's copy carries only in-frame clones and drops some. The sample consists of roughly 1.5 million clones, under 99% of them appearing once. Turning to this clone: The target antigen is unknown.

The chain uses TRBV6-1 and TRBJ2-7; D is perhaps TRBD1 (5 bases). The sequencing sample was made of naive CD4+ T cells sorted from blood. As to subset: CD45RA+ positively selected. This sequence was found in a man aged 30-40 years in good health. The CDR3 reads CASSEGGRATTYEQYF. The CDR3 DNA reads as TGTGCCAGCAGTGAAGGAGGCAGGGCTACCACCTACGAGCAGTACTTC.